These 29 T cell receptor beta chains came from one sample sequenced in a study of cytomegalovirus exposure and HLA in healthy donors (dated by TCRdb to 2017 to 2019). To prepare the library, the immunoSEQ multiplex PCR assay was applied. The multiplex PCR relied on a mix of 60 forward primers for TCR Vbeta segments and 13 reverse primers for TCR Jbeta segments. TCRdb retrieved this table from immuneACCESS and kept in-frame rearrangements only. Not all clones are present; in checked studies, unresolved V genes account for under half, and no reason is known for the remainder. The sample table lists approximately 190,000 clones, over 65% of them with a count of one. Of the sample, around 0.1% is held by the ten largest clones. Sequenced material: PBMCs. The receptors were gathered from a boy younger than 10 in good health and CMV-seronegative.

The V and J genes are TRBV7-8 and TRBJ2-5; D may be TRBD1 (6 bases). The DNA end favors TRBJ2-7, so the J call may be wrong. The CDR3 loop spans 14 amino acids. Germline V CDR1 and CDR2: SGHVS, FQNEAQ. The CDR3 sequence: CASSLDRATYEQYF. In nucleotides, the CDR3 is TGTGCCAGCAGCTTAGACAGGGCAACCTACGAGCAGTACTTC.

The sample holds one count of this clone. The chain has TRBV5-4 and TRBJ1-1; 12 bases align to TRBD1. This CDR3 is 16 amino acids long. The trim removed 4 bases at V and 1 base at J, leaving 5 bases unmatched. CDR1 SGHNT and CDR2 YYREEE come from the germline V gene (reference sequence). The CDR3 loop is CASSPGTGGRNTEAFF. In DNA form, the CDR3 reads TGTGCCAGCAGCCCCGGGACAGGGGGCCGGAACACTGAAGCTTTCTTT.

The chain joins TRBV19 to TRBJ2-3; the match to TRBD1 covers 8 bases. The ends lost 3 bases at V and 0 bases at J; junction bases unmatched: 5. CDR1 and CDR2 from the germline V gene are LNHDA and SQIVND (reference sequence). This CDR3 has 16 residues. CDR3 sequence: CASSMGRGPSTDTQYF. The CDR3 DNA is TGTGCCAGTAGTATGGGCAGGGGGCCAAGCACAGATACGCAGTATTTT.

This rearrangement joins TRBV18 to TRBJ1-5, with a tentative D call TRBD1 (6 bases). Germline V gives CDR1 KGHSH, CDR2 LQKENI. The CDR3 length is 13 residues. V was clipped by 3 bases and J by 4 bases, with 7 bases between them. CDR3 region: CASSPDRNQPQHF. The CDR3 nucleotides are TGTGCCAGCTCACCGGACAGAAATCAGCCCCAGCATTTT.

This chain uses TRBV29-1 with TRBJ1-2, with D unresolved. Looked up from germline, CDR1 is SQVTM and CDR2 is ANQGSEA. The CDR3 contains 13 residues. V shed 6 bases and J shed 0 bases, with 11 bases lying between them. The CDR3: CSVRDTANYGYTF. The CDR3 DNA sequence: TGCAGCGTCCGGGATACAGCTAACTATGGCTACACCTTC. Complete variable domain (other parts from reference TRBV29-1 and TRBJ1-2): SAVISQKPSRDICQRGTSLTIQCQVDSQVTMMFWYRQQPGQSLTLIATANQGSEATYESGFVIDKFPISRPNLTFSTLTVSNMSPEDSSIYLCSVRDTANYGYTFGSGTRLTVV.

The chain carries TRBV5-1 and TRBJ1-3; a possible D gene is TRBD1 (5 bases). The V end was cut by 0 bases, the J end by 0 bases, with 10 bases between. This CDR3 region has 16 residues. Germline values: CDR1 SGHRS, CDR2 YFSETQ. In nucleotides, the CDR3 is TGCGCCAGCAGCTTGGCCCGGGGGAACTCTGGAAACACCATATATTTT. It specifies CASSLARGNSGNTIYF.

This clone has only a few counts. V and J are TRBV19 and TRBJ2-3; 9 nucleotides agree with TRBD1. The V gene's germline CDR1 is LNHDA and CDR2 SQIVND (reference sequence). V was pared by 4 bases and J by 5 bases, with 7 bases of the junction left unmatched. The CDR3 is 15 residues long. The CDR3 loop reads CASSTPGQGKDTQYF. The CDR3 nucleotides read TGTGCCAGTAGTACCCCGGGACAGGGCAAAGATACGCAGTATTTT.

The CDR3 DNA reads as TGTGCCAGCAAAGAACGACAGGAGGCGAACACCGGGGAGCTGTTTTTT. Its protein is CASKERQEANTGELFF. The chain couples TRBV2 to TRBJ2-2; tentatively, D is TRBD1 (6 bases). V was cut by 7 bases and J by 0 bases, with 15 bases left in between. The CDR3 is 16 residues long. CDR1 SNHLY and CDR2 FYNNEI come from the germline V gene. Full variable domain (outside the CDR3, taken from reference TRBV2 and TRBJ2-2): EPEVTQTPSHQVTQMGQEVILRCVPISNHLYFYWYRQILGQKVEFLVSFYNNEISEKSEIFDDQFSVERPDGSNFTLKIRSTKLEDSAMYFCASKERQEANTGELFFGEGSRLTVL.

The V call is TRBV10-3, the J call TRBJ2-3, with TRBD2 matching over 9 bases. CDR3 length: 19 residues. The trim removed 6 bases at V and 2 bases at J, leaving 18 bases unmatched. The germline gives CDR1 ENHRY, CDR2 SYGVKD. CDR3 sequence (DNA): TGTGCCATCAGAAGACTACTAGCGGGTGGCACCTATAACACAGATACGCAGTATTTT. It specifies CAIRRLLAGGTYNTDTQYF.

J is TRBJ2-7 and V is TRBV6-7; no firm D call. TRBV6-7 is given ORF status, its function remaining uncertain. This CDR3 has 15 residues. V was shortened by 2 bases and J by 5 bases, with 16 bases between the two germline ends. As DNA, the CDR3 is TGTGCCAGCAGTTACGGTTTATCGGGTGCGGACGAGCAGTACTTC. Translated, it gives CASSYGLSGADEQYF.

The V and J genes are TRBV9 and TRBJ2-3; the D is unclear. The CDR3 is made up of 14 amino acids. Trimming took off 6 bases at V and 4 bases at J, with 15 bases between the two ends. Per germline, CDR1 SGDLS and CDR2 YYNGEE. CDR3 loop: CASTPPTRSDTQYF. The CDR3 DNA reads TGTGCCAGCACCCCGCCGACTCGATCAGATACGCAGTATTTT.

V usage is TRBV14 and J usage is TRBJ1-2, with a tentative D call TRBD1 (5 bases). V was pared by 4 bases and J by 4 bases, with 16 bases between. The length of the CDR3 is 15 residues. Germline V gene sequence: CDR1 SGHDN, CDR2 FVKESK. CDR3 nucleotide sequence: TGTGCCAGCAGCCCCATCGGGGGGGGAGTCTATGGCTACACCTTC. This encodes CASSPIGGGVYGYTF.

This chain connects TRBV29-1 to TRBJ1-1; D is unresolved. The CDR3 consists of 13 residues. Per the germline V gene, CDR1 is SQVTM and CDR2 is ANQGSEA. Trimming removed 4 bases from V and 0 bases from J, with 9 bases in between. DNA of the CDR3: TGCAGCGTTGTTGGAGGAATGAACACTGAAGCTTTCTTT. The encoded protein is CSVVGGMNTEAFF.

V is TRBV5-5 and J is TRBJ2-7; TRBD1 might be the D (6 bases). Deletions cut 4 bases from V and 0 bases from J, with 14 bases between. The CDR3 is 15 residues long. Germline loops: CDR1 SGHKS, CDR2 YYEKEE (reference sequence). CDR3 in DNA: TGTGCCAGCAGCCTGAACCGGGACAACTCCTACGAGCAGTACTTC. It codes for CASSLNRDNSYEQYF.

For the CDR3, the DNA is TGTGCCTGGAGTCGGACATCGCGCTATGGCTACACCTTC. Its protein is CAWSRTSRYGYTF. The rearrangement links TRBV30 to TRBJ1-2; D may be TRBD1 (5 bases). Trimming stripped 2 bases from V and 4 bases from J, with 11 bases between. In germline, CDR1 is GTSNPN, CDR2 SVGIG (reference sequence). This CDR3 has 13 amino acids.

CDR3 DNA sequence: TGCGCCAGCAGCCGATTAGGACTAGCTGGCGATGAGCAGTTCTTC. Translation: CASSRLGLAGDEQFF. The chain is built from TRBV4-1 and TRBJ2-1; 8 bases fit TRBD2. Germline CDR1 reads MGHRA; CDR2 reads YSYEKL. This CDR3 comprises 15 residues. With V trimmed by 4 bases and J by 8 bases, 10 bases remained unmatched.

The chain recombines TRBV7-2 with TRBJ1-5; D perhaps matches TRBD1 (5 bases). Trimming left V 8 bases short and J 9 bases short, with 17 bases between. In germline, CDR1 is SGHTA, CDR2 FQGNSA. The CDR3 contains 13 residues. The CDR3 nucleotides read TGTGCCAGCTCCAAAAGCGGGGGTGGGCCCCAGCATTTT. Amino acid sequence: CASSKSGGGPQHF.

The CDR3 sequence: CSVEGRLADTQYF. The CDR3 DNA reads TGCAGCGTTGAGGGGAGACTGGCAGATACGCAGTATTTT. The chain combines TRBV29-1 with TRBJ2-3; a weak D match, TRBD2 (5 bases). CDR1 and CDR2 from the germline V gene are SQVTM and ANQGSEA. The CDR3 is 13 residues long. The V end lost 3 bases, the J end lost 4 bases, and 11 bases lay between the germline ends.

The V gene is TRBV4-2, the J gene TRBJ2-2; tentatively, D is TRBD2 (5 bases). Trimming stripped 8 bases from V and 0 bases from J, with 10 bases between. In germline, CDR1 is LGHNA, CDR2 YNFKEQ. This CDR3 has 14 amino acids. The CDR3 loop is CASGRGSNTGELFF. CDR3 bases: TGTGCCAGCGGTCGGGGTTCGAACACCGGGGAGCTGTTTTTT.

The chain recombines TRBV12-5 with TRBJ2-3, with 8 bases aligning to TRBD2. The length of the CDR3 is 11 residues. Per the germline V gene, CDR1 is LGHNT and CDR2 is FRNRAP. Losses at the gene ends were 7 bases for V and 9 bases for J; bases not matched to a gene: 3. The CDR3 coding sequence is TGTGCTAGTGTCGGGGGGGAGACGCAGTATTTT. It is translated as CASVGGETQYF.

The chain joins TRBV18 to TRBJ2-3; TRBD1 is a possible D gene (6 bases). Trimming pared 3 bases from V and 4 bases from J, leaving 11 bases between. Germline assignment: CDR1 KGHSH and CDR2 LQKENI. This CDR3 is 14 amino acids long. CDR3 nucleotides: TGTGCCAGCTCACCTTTCAAGGGGGCAGATACGCAGTATTTT. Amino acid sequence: CASSPFKGADTQYF.

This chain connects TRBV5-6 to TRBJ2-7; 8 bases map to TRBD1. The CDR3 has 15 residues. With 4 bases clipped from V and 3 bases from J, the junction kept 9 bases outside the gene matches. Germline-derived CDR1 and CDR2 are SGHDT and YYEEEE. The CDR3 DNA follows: TGTGCCAGCAGCACCTCCACGGACAGGGACTACGAGCAGTACTTC. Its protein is CASSTSTDRDYEQYF.

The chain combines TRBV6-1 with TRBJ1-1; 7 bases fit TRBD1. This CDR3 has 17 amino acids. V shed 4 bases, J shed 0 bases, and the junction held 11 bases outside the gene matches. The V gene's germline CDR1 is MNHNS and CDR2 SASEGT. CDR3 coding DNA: TGTGCCAGCAGTGTATTGGACAGGTGGGAAATGAACACTGAAGCTTTCTTT. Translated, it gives CASSVLDRWEMNTEAFF.

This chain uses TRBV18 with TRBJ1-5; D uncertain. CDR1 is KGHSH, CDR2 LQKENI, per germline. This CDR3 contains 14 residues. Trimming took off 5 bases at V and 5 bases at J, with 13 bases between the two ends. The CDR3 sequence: CASSRSGRDQPQHF. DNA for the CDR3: TGTGCCAGCTCAAGGTCTGGGAGAGATCAGCCCCAGCATTTT.

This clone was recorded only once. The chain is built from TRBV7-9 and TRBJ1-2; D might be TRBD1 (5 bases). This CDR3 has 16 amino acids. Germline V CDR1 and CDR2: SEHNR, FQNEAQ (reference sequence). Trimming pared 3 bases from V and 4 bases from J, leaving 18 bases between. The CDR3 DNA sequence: TGTGCCAGCAGCTTTGGGGGGGTAGGTGCGACCTATGGCTACACCTTC. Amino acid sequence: CASSFGGVGATYGYTF.

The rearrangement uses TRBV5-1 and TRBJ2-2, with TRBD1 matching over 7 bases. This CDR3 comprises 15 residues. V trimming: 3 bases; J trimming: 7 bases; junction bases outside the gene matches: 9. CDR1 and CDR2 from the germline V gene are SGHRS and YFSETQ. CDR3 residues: CASSYWTGRGGELFF. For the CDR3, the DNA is TGCGCCAGCAGCTACTGGACAGGACGAGGCGGGGAGCTGTTTTTT.

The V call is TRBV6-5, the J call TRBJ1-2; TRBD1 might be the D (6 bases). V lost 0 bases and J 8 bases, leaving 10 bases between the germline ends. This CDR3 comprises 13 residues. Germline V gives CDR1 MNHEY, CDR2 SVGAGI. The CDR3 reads CASSYSTGLGYTF. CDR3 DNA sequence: TGTGCCAGCAGTTACTCGACAGGACTCGGCTACACCTTC.

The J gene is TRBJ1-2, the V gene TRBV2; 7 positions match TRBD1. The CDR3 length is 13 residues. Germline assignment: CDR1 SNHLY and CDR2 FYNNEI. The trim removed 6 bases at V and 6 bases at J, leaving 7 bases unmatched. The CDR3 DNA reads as TGTGCCAGCAGCCGGGCAGGGGGAAATGGCTACACCTTC. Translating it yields CASSRAGGNGYTF. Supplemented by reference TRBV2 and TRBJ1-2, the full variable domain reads EPEVTQTPSHQVTQMGQEVILRCVPISNHLYFYWYRQILGQKVEFLVSFYNNEISEKSEIFDDQFSVERPDGSNFTLKIRSTKLEDSAMYFCASSRAGGNGYTFGSGTRLTVV.

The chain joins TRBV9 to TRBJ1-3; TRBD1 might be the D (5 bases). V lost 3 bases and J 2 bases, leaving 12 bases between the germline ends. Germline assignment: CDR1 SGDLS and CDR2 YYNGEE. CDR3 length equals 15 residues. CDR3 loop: CASSADGGTGNTIYF. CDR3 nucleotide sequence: TGTGCCAGCAGCGCCGACGGGGGAACTGGAAACACCATATATTTT.